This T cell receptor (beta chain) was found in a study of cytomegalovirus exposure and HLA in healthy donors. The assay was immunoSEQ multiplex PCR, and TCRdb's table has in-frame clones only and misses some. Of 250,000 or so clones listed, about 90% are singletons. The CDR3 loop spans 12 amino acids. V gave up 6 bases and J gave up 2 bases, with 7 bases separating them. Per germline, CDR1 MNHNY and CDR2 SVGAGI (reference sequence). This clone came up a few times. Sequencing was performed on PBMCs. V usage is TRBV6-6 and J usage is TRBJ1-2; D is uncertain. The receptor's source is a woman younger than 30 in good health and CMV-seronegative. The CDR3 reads CASSHRNYGYTF. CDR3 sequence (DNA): TGTGCCAGCAGCCACCGGAACTATGGCTACACCTTC.